The rows below give T cell receptor beta chains drawn from one sample of a study of T cells in Graves' hyperthyroidism and ophthalmopathy. A single record per CDR3 protein comes from TCRdb applying MiXCR to the multiplex PCR reads. The sample includes about 270,000 distinct CDR3 sequences, 22% seen only once; the top ten take 64%. Sequencing was performed on blood. These receptors were taken from a man aged 30 to 39 with Graves' ophthalmopathy. CDR3s include the opening cysteine and the closing phenylalanine or tryptophan. D genes are given only for firm matches. Clone sizes are given selectively: once, few, many, or a class where the clone is expanded.

j_gene,d_gene,v_gene,abundance,CDR3aa,CDR3nt
TRBJ2-7,.,TRBV7-9,.,CASSSQPGQSYEQYF,TGTGCCAGCAGCTCCCAACCGGGACAAAGCTACGAGCAGTACTTC
TRBJ2-7,.,TRBV5-1,many,CASSPGSSNQYF,TGCGCCAGCAGCCCAGGGTCCTCGAACCAGTACTTC
TRBJ2-7,.,TRBV27,few,CASSREGGPSYDEQYF,TGTGCCAGCAGTCGAGAAGGAGGGCCCTCATACGACGAGCAGTACTTC
TRBJ1-6,.,TRBV7-9,few,CASSFSELPPLHF,TGTGCCAGCAGCTTCTCAGAACTCCCACCCCTCCACTTT
TRBJ2-2,.,TRBV5-8,.,CASSLGQGITGELFF,TGTGCCAGCAGCTTGGGGCAGGGTATAACCGGGGAGCTGTTTTTT
TRBJ2-3,TRBD2,TRBV27,.,CASCRLARQGMTDTQYF,TGTGCCAGCTGCAGACTAGCGCGCCAGGGTATGACAGATACGCAGTATTTT
TRBJ2-7,.,TRBV20-1,many,CSARGGYEQYF,TGCAGTGCTAGAGGGGGCTACGAGCAGTACTTC
TRBJ1-3,.,TRBV9,many,CASSGLQGSTGNTIYF,TGTGCCAGCAGCGGGCTACAGGGCTCAACTGGAAACACCATATATTTT
TRBJ2-1,TRBD2,TRBV5-1,few,CASTYQPASGTYNEQFF,TGCGCCAGCACCTACCAACCCGCTAGCGGGACCTACAATGAGCAGTTCTTC
TRBJ2-1,TRBD2,TRBV7-2,many,CASSFDASGPEQFF,TGTGCCAGCAGCTTCGACGCTAGCGGGCCTGAGCAGTTCTTC
TRBJ2-3,TRBD2,TRBV11-1,.,CASSAAGGYTDTQYF,TGTGCCAGCAGCGCAGCGGGAGGGTACACAGATACGCAGTATTTT
TRBJ2-3,TRBD1,TRBV6-1,few,CASSYDRATDTQYF,TGTGCCAGCAGTTATGACAGGGCCACAGATACGCAGTATTTT
TRBJ2-7,.,TRBV28,few,CASRLDGPFYEQYF,TGTGCCAGCAGACTCGACGGACCGTTCTACGAGCAGTACTTC
TRBJ1-1,.,TRBV11-2,many,CASSLDPGSIAFF,TGTGCCAGCAGCTTAGATCCTGGGTCTATTGCTTTCTTT
TRBJ2-1,.,TRBV7-3,few,CASSLRGSGPSSYNEQSF,TGTGCCAGCAGCTTAAGGGGGTCGGGCCCCAGCTCCTACAATGAGCAGTCCTTC
TRBJ1-1,TRBD1,TRBV6-1,.,CASRDRHGGDTEAFF,TGTGCCAGCAGGGACAGGCACGGCGGGGACACTGAAGCTTTCTTT
TRBJ1-3,.,TRBV6-2/TRBV6-3,.,CASSYRPSSGNTIYF,TGTGCCAGCAGTTATAGGCCGAGCTCTGGAAACACCATATATTTT
TRBJ2-1,.,TRBV28,.,CASSYLGSGKVGQFF,TGTGCCAGCAGTTATCTCGGGTCTGGTAAGGTGGGGCAGTTCTTC
TRBJ2-1,TRBD2,TRBV5-5,few,CASSLWLAGRIEQFF,TGTGCCAGCAGCTTGTGGCTAGCGGGGAGGATTGAGCAGTTCTTC
TRBJ1-4,TRBD1,TRBV30,many,CAWRRQGRTNEKLFF,TGTGCCTGGAGGAGACAGGGAAGGACTAATGAAAAACTGTTTTTT
TRBJ2-2,.,TRBV9,.,CASSGGGGHTGELFF,TGTGCCAGCAGCGGGGGGGGGGGGCACACCGGGGAGCTGTTTTTT
TRBJ2-2,.,TRBV7-8,.,CASSLALAGELFF,TGTGCCAGCAGCTTAGCACTAGCAGGGGAGCTGTTTTTT
TRBJ2-6,TRBD1,TRBV12-3/TRBV12-4,few,CASSPTPGTGGSGANVLTF,TGTGCCAGCAGCCCGACCCCCGGGACAGGTGGCTCTGGGGCCAACGTCCTGACTTTC
TRBJ2-5,TRBD2,TRBV11-2,many,CASSLYSGRQETQYF,TGTGCCAGCAGCTTATACAGCGGGAGGCAAGAGACCCAGTACTTC
TRBJ2-1,.,TRBV25-1,.,CASSPPRAITRSYNEQFF,TGTGCCAGCAGTCCCCCTCGGGCTATAACGCGATCCTACAATGAGCAGTTCTTC
TRBJ2-3,TRBD2,TRBV6-1,few,CASSTQTSLADTQYF,TGTGCCAGCAGCACTCAGACTAGCCTGGCAGATACGCAGTATTTT
TRBJ1-1,.,TRBV14,.,CASSQRAEAFF,TGTGCCAGCAGCCAACGGGCTGAAGCTTTCTTT
TRBJ2-2,TRBD2,TRBV20-1,few,CSAWTSGITGELFF,TGCAGTGCCTGGACTAGCGGGATCACCGGGGAGCTGTTTTTT
TRBJ1-2,.,TRBV3-1,many,CASSQGTSPGGYTF,TGTGCCAGCAGCCAAGGGACATCCCCAGGCGGCTACACCTTC
TRBJ2-7,TRBD2,TRBV29-1,.,CSVQREGEQYF,TGCAGCGTTCAGCGGGAGGGAGAGCAGTACTTC
TRBJ1-5,.,TRBV5-8,few,CASSFSQAFNQPQHF,TGTGCCAGCAGCTTTTCACAGGCGTTCAATCAGCCCCAGCATTTT